This T cell receptor (beta chain) was obtained from a study of T cell responses to AZD1222 COVID-19 vaccine (TCRdb year 2021). Background for the entire study: TCR sequencing covered roughly 230 trial participants: 200 to 210 given two doses of AZD1222 and 26 given two doses of MenACWY control vaccine. Trial participants were enrolled by age into subgroups of 18-55, 56-69 and 70-plus years, and about 150, 27 and 61 TCR-sequenced participants, respectively, were included in these subgroups.

The time point label, as the study defines it: about 28 days (+/-7) after the second vaccine dose. In light of the paper, this sample's treatment or condition label describes: meningococcal conjugate vaccine given as trial control. Vaccinee samples came from UK trials COV001 and COV002, including a single-blind randomized controlled phase 2/3 trial of AZD1222 (ChAdOx1 nCoV-19) in healthy adults. For TCRbeta chain sequencing, PBMC samples from trial participants were taken at day 0 and at day 28 after the second dose. Broad study findings and their caveats: A significant rise in spike-specific TCR breadth and depth was observed after two AZD1222 doses relative to day 0 and relative to MenACWY recipients. In the small 56-69-year group, the increase in depth fell short of significance, most likely because of low power. Participants were mostly white British, with more females than males. The authors suggested clonal diversity may have been underestimated. Because no samples from the day 14 peak response were available, repertoires could be characterized only after the peak T cell response. Reportedly, almost half of the unique spike-specific TCRs recognized epitopes lying outside the regions that are mutated in the B.1.351 and B.1.1.7 variants. The whole spike protein was spanned by vaccine-associated CD4 TCRs, and dominant responses were seen in regions 160-218 and 743-854. Only five or six AZD1222 recipients were SARS-CoV-2 seropositive at baseline, limiting conclusions about previously exposed vaccinees.

The CDR3 regions of human TCRbeta chains were analyzed by immunosequencing. For the original study's pipeline: TCRs in the repertoires were compared against a reference library of SARS-CoV-2-specific TCRs that had been generated with the MIRA antigen-specificity platform. Breadth was defined as the fraction of unique TCRs that were SARS-CoV-2-associated, and depth was defined as the fraction of total T cells that were SARS-CoV-2-associated. Using the MIRA data, each spike-specific TCR was mapped to the spike region that the TCR reacts to and placed in a CD4 or CD8 class. Log10-transformed breadth and depth values were compared by one-way ANOVA with Sidak's multiple comparisons tests. TCRdb stores this immuneACCESS table with in-frame sequences only. Part of the clones is absent; in the studies checked, under half of the shortfall reflects unresolved V genes, and no reason is known for the rest. V and J calls plus clone size are reproduced from that table; the DNA served to infer D and trimming. Within this sample are around 150,000 clones, with 85% of them counted one time only. More than 7.5% of the sample belongs to the ten largest clones.

Worth noting for this clone: This receptor's antigen is unknown. No clone much larger than this one lies a single base away; base qualities are absent.

The CDR3 contains 16 residues, cysteine and phenylalanine counted. Of all the DNA, just the CDR3 is kept, 48 bases in frame from base 1. Trimming at the junction amounts to 0 bases on V and 2 bases on J, and the germline ends lie 14 bases apart. As encoded in the germline V gene (reference sequence), CDR1 is SGHNT while CDR2 is YYREEE. The chain uses TRBV5-4 and TRBJ2-5; the D gene cannot be resolved reliably. The sequencing here drew on peripheral blood, taken 28 days after the second dose of the MenACWY control vaccine. This TCR came from an adult who received the MenACWY meningococcal vaccine as a control. The nucleotides are TGTGCCAGCAGCTTGGTAGATCCCCGAGGACAAGAGACCCAGTACTTC. It translates to CASSLVDPRGQETQYF.